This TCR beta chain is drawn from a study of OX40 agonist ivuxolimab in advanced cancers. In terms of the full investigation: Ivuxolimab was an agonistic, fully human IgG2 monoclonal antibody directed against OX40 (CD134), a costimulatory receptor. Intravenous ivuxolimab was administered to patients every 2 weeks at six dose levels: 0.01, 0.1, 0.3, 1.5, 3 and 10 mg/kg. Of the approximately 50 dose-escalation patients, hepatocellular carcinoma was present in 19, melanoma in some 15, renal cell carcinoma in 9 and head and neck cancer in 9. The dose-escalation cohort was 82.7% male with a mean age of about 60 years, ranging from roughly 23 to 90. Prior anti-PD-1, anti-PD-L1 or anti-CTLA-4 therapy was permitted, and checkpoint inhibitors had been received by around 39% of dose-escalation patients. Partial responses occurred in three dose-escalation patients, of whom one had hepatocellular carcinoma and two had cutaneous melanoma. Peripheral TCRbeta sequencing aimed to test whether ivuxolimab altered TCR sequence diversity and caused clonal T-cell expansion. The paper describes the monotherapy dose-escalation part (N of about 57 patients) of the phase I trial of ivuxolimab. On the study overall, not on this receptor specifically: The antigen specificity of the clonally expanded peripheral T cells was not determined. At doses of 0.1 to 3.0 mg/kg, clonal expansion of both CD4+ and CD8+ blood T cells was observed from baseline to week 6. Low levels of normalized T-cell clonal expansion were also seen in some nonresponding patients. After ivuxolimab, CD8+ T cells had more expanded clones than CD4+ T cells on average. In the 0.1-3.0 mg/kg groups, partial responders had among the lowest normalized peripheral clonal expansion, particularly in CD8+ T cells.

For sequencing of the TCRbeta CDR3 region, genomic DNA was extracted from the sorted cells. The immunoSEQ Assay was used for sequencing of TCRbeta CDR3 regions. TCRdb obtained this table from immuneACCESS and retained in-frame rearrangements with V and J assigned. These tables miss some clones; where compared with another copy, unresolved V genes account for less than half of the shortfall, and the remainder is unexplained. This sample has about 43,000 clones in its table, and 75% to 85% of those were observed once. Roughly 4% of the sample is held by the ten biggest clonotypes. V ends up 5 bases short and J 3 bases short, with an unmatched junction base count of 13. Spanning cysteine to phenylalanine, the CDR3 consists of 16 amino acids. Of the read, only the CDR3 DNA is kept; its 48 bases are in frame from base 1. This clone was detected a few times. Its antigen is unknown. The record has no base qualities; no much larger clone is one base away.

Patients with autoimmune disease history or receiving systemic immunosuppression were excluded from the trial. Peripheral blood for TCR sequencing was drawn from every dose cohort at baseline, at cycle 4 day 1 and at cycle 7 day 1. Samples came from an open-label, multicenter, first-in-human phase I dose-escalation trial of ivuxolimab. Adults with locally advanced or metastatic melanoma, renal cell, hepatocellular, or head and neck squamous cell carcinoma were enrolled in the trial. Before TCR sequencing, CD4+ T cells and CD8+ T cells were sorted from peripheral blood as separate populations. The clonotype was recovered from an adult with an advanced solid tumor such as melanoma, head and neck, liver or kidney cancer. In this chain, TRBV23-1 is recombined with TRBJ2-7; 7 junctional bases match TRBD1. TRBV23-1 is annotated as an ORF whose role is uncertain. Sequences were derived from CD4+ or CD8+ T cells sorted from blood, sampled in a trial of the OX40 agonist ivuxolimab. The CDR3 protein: CASSDRRGRRGYEQYF. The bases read TGCGCCAGCAGTGACCGAAGGGGGCGCAGGGGCTACGAGCAGTACTTC.